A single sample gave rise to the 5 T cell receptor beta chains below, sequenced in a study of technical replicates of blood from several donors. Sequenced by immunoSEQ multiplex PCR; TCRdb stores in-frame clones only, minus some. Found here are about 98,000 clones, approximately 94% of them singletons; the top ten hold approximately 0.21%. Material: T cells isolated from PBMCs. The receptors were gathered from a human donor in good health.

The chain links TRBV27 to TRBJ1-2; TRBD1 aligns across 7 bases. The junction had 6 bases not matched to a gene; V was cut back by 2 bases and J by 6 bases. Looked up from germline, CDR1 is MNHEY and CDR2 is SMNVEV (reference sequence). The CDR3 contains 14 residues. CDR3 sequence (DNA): TGTGCCAGCAGTTTAATCCAGGGGGGTAATGGCTACACCTTC. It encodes CASSLIQGGNGYTF.

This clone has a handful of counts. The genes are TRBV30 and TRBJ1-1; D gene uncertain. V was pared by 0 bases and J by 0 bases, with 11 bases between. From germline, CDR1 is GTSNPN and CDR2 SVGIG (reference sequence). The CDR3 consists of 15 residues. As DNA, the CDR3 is TGTGCCTGGAGTGTCGGTCCGGGAATGAACACTGAAGCTTTCTTT. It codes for CAWSVGPGMNTEAFF.

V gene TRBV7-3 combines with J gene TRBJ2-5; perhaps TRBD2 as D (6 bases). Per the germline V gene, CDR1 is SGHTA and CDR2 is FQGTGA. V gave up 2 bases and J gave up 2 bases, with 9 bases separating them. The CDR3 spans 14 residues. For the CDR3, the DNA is TGTGCCAGCAGCTTAGGCGGGAAACAAGAGACCCAGTACTTC. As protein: CASSLGGKQETQYF.

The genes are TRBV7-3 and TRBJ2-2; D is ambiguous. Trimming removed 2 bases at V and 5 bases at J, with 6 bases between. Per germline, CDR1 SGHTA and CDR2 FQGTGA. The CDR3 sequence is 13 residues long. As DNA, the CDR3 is TGTGCCAGCAGCTTATTAGATACCGGGGAGCTGTTTTTT. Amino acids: CASSLLDTGELFF.

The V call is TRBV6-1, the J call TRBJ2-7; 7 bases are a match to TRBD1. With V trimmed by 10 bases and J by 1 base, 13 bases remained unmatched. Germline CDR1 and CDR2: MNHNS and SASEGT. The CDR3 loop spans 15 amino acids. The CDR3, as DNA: TGTGCCATCACCCGAGGGGGACAGATTTCCTACGAGCAGTACTTC. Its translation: CAITRGGQISYEQYF.